Listed below are T cell receptor beta chains from one sample, sequenced in a study of cytomegalovirus exposure and HLA in healthy donors. Here immunoSEQ multiplex PCR was the method, and the copy in TCRdb shows in-frame clones only, minus some. The sample has around 40,000 clones; the top ten hold 8.9%. Source material: PBMCs. The origin of the receptors is a man aged 40-50 years in good health and CMV-seropositive. Both conserved end residues are part of each CDR3. Each record gives: CDR3 protein, CDR3 length, V gene, J gene.

CDR3: CASKRAGDIEAFF; length: 13; V: TRBV10-2; J: TRBJ1-1
CDR3: CAYTWCEQFF; length: 10; V: TRBV5-1; J: TRBJ2-1
CDR3: CASSLGQDVREQYF; length: 14; V: TRBV5-6; J: TRBJ2-7
CDR3: CSVEQNNYEQYF; length: 12; V: TRBV29-1; J: TRBJ2-7
CDR3: CASSMGQGANTEAFF; length: 15; V: TRBV19; J: TRBJ1-1
CDR3: CASTPGFGNTIYF; length: 13; V: TRBV19; J: TRBJ1-3
CDR3: CASSTAGTGGGSYEQYF; length: 17; V: TRBV5-1; J: .
CDR3: CASSLAGRGATDTQYF; length: 16; V: TRBV5-1; J: TRBJ2-3
CDR3: CASSYRAWTKAEQYF; length: 15; V: TRBV6-5; J: TRBJ2-7
CDR3: CASRRTQGLGSPLHF; length: 15; V: TRBV27; J: TRBJ1-6
CDR3: CSVAHIAKNIQYF; length: 13; V: TRBV29-1; J: TRBJ2-4
CDR3: CASSMAGPTGNEQFF; length: 15; V: TRBV19; J: TRBJ2-1
CDR3: CASSLARLAGANEQFF; length: 16; V: TRBV7-2; J: TRBJ2-1
CDR3: CASSLGGRSGTDTQYF; length: 16; V: TRBV28; J: TRBJ2-3
CDR3: CASSLAGTITTGELFF; length: 16; V: TRBV5-1; J: TRBJ2-2
CDR3: CASSSFTDTQYF; length: 12; V: TRBV27; J: TRBJ2-3
CDR3: CASSLRQGAATEAFF; length: 15; V: TRBV5-4; J: TRBJ1-1
CDR3: CASSVLYNEQFF; length: 12; V: TRBV19; J: TRBJ2-1
CDR3: CASRLAGGVEELFF; length: 14; V: TRBV6-6; J: TRBJ2-2